Following are 12 T cell receptor beta chains from one sample sequenced in a study of blood T cell repertoires in COVID-19. Some clones are missing from TCRdb's copy, which holds only in-frame ones; the method was immunoSEQ multiplex PCR. The table includes tens of thousands of clones, 80% to 90% detected once. Sequenced input: peripheral blood. The receptors shown here come from a woman in her seventies with acute or convalescent COVID-19.

The rearrangement links TRBV5-1 to TRBJ2-1; TRBD2 aligns across 8 bases. Germline CDR1 reads SGHRS; CDR2 reads YFSETQ. The CDR3 runs 14 residues. J was trimmed by 2 bases and V by 5 bases; bases with no gene match: 3. The chain's CDR3 is CASSGGRTYNEQFF. The CDR3 nucleotides are TGCGCCAGCAGTGGCGGGAGGACCTACAATGAGCAGTTCTTC.

The V and J genes are TRBV19 and TRBJ2-7; D possibly corresponds to TRBD2 (6 bases). This CDR3 comprises 14 residues. Per germline, CDR1 LNHDA and CDR2 SQIVND (reference sequence). Trimming left V 5 bases short and J 5 bases short, with 16 bases between. CDR3 in DNA: TGTGCCAGTAGTCTCCAAGGAGGGTTTAACGAGCAGTACTTC. This translates into CASSLQGGFNEQYF.

In its sample, this clone was seen once. The chain combines TRBV11-3 with TRBJ1-1; perhaps TRBD1 as D (6 bases). The length of the CDR3 is 15 residues. Germline V gene lookup returns CDR1 SGHNT and CDR2 YENEEA. V lost 5 bases, J lost 1 base, and 14 bases lay in between. Here the CDR3 reads CASSNRATANTEAFF. DNA for the CDR3: TGTGCCAGCAGCAACAGGGCTACCGCGAACACTGAAGCTTTCTTT.

This chain joins TRBV6-5 and TRBJ1-5; D is undetermined. The CDR3 loop spans 14 amino acids. Germline-derived CDR1 and CDR2 are MNHEY and SVGAGI. V lost 6 bases to trimming and J lost 3 bases, with 12 bases between them. The CDR3 reads CASSNGLSNQPQHF. In DNA form, the CDR3 reads TGTGCCAGCAGCAACGGACTGTCCAATCAGCCCCAGCATTTT.

The chain couples TRBV27 to TRBJ1-1; D gene uncertain. Germline CDR1 and CDR2: MNHEY and SMNVEV (reference sequence). The CDR3 sequence is 14 residues long. V dropped 1 base and J dropped 3 bases, with 9 bases sitting between them. The CDR3 DNA sequence: TGTGCCAGCAGTTTATACAGACCCGACACTGAAGCTTTCTTT. This gives the protein CASSLYRPDTEAFF.

The sample holds one count of this clone. This chain joins TRBV6-1 and TRBJ2-7; TRBD1 might be the D (5 bases). Germline-derived CDR1 and CDR2 are MNHNS and SASEGT. V gave up 2 bases and J gave up 1 base, with 15 bases separating them. The CDR3 is 16 residues long. The CDR3 protein is CASSERQRELSYEQYF. In DNA form, the CDR3 reads TGTGCCAGCAGTGAACGACAGCGCGAGCTTTCCTACGAGCAGTACTTC.

The genes are TRBV7-2 and TRBJ2-2; D perhaps matches TRBD1 (6 bases). Trimming took 4 bases from V and 7 from J, leaving 7 bases between them. The CDR3 sequence is 12 residues long. The germline gives CDR1 SGHTA, CDR2 FQGNSA. This CDR3 is CASSSDSGELFF. In nucleotides, the CDR3 is TGTGCCAGCAGCTCGGACAGCGGGGAGCTGTTTTTT.

The rearrangement uses TRBV30 and TRBJ1-1, with D maybe TRBD1 (6 bases). The CDR3 covers 13 residues. Trimming left V 4 bases short and J 11 bases short, with 20 bases between. The V gene's germline CDR1 is GTSNPN and CDR2 SVGIG (reference sequence). The CDR3 sequence is CAWKEQGPDEAFF. The DNA for the CDR3 is TGTGCCTGGAAAGAACAGGGTCCTGATGAGGCTTTCTTT. The variable domain in full, with the rest retrieved from reference TRBV30 and TRBJ1-1, is SQTIHQWPATLVQPVGSPLSLECTVEGTSNPNLYWYRQAAGRGLQLLFYSVGIGQISSEVPQNLSASRPQDRQFILSSKKLLLSDSGFYLCAWKEQGPDEAFFGQGTRLTVV.

The V and J genes are TRBV28 and TRBJ2-5, with a weak D call TRBD2 (5 bases). With 3 bases removed from V and 7 bases from J, the gap between germline ends came to 15 bases. CDR3 length: 14 amino acids. Germline values: CDR1 MDHEN, CDR2 SYDVKM. This chain's CDR3 is CASSFKAGSGTQYF. CDR3 DNA: TGTGCCAGCAGTTTTAAGGCGGGTTCGGGGACCCAGTACTTC.

This chain joins TRBV5-1 and TRBJ2-4; 7 bases are a match to TRBD2. The CDR3 spans 17 residues. V shed 1 base and J 2 bases; nucleotides not matched to a gene: 9. Germline CDR1 is SGHRS and CDR2 is YFSETQ. The CDR3 nucleotides are TGCGCCAGCAGCTTGCTTTCCACTAGCGTATCCAAAAACATTCAGTACTTC. It encodes CASSLLSTSVSKNIQYF.

The chain uses TRBV5-8 and TRBJ2-2, with TRBD1 matching 8 bases. The V segment lost 5 bases and the J segment 3 bases; nucleotides outside the gene matches: 6. CDR1 is SGHTS and CDR2 is YDEGEE in the germline V gene. The CDR3 has 15 amino acids. Here the CDR3 DNA reads TGTGCCAGCAGGCAAGACAGGGGCTACACCGGGGAGCTGTTTTTT. It codes for CASRQDRGYTGELFF.

V is TRBV5-4 and J is TRBJ2-1, with D possibly being TRBD2 (6 bases). Germline CDR1 reads SGHNT; CDR2 reads YYREEE (reference sequence). The V and J ends lost 4 bases and 4 bases respectively, with 21 bases between them. The CDR3 has 17 amino acids. CDR3 region: CASSPGGTQMRYNEQFF. The DNA of the CDR3 is TGTGCCAGCAGCCCCGGGGGAACTCAGATGAGATACAATGAGCAGTTCTTC.